The rows below give T cell receptor beta chains drawn from one sample of a study of blood T cell repertoires in COVID-19. Repertoires were generated with immunoSEQ multiplex PCR, while TCRdb's copy carries only in-frame clones and drops some. The sample yields approximately 200,000 clones, just over 85% seen once. The sequencing sample was made of peripheral blood. These receptors were collected from a man aged 45 to 65 with acute or convalescent COVID-19. The CDR3 runs from the conserved cysteine through the conserved F or W. The D gene is left open where the match is weak. Some rows mark clone size as missing; the rest say once, few, many or name a class of expanded clone.

clone size: -; V gene: TRBV6-5; J gene: TRBJ1-5; D gene: -; CDR3 protein: CASNPGKVNQPQHF; CDR3 DNA: TGTGCCAGCAATCCAGGGAAGGTGAATCAGCCCCAGCATTTT
clone size: once; V gene: TRBV5-8; J gene: TRBJ1-1; D gene: TRBD1; CDR3 protein: CASSPLTGANTEAFF; CDR3 DNA: TGTGCCAGCAGCCCGCTGACAGGGGCGAACACTGAAGCTTTCTTT
clone size: -; V gene: TRBV27; J gene: TRBJ1-1; D gene: TRBD1; CDR3 protein: CASSYQGADTEAFF; CDR3 DNA: TGTGCCAGCAGTTACCAGGGGGCTGACACTGAAGCTTTCTTT
clone size: -; V gene: TRBV5-6; J gene: TRBJ1-2; D gene: -; CDR3 protein: CASSLTQGYGYTF; CDR3 DNA: TGTGCCAGCAGCTTGACACAGGGCTATGGCTACACCTTC
clone size: -; V gene: TRBV3-1/TRBV3-2; J gene: TRBJ1-6; D gene: -; CDR3 protein: CASSQEAGRSPLHF; CDR3 DNA: TGTGCCAGCAGCCAAGAGGCAGGGCGCTCACCCCTCCACTTT
clone size: -; V gene: TRBV3-1/TRBV3-2; J gene: TRBJ1-2; D gene: -; CDR3 protein: CASSPLLGRRYTF; CDR3 DNA: TGTGCCAGCAGCCCCTTATTGGGCCGTCGCTACACCTTC
clone size: -; V gene: TRBV28; J gene: TRBJ2-3; D gene: -; CDR3 protein: CASSFPGTDTQYF; CDR3 DNA: TGTGCCAGCAGTTTCCCTGGCACAGATACGCAGTATTTT
clone size: few; V gene: TRBV5-1; J gene: TRBJ1-1; D gene: TRBD1; CDR3 protein: CASSLWRDRGHQDTEAFF; CDR3 DNA: TGCGCCAGCAGCTTGTGGCGGGACAGGGGGCATCAGGACACTGAAGCTTTCTTT
clone size: -; V gene: TRBV2; J gene: TRBJ1-3; D gene: -; CDR3 protein: CASSGQGQDFFTGNTIYF; CDR3 DNA: TGTGCCAGCAGTGGGCAGGGACAAGACTTTTTTACTGGAAACACCATATATTTT
clone size: once; V gene: TRBV19; J gene: TRBJ2-3; D gene: -; CDR3 protein: CASRARGGTDTQYF; CDR3 DNA: TGTGCCAGTAGAGCTCGCGGGGGCACAGATACGCAGTATTTT
clone size: -; V gene: TRBV3-1/TRBV3-2; J gene: TRBJ2-5; D gene: -; CDR3 protein: CASSQTEETQYF; CDR3 DNA: TGTGCCAGCAGCCAAACAGAGGAGACCCAGTACTTC
clone size: -; V gene: TRBV14; J gene: TRBJ1-4; D gene: -; CDR3 protein: CASSQSRYRAVGEKLFF; CDR3 DNA: TGTGCCAGCAGCCAATCTAGATACAGGGCCGTGGGTGAAAAACTGTTTTTT
clone size: -; V gene: TRBV7-2; J gene: TRBJ2-7; D gene: TRBD2; CDR3 protein: CASSLDSSGGTYEQYF; CDR3 DNA: TGTGCCAGCAGCTTAGACTCTAGCGGGGGCACCTACGAGCAGTACTTC
clone size: -; V gene: TRBV18; J gene: TRBJ1-2; D gene: -; CDR3 protein: CASSLEKGGIYGYTF; CDR3 DNA: TGTGCCAGCTCCCTGGAAAAGGGAGGGATCTATGGCTACACCTTC
clone size: few; V gene: TRBV7-9; J gene: TRBJ2-1; D gene: TRBD2; CDR3 protein: CASRPAGGPSNEQFF; CDR3 DNA: TGTGCCAGCAGACCAGCGGGGGGGCCGTCCAATGAGCAGTTCTTC
clone size: -; V gene: TRBV9; J gene: TRBJ1-6; D gene: TRBD1; CDR3 protein: CASSTGTGVSPLHF; CDR3 DNA: TGTGCCAGCAGTACCGGGACAGGGGTTTCACCCCTCCACTTT
clone size: once; V gene: TRBV19; J gene: TRBJ1-5; D gene: -; CDR3 protein: CASKPDRTLGLVNSNQPQHF; CDR3 DNA: TGTGCCAGCAAACCCGACAGGACCCTTGGGCTAGTGAATAGCAATCAGCCCCAGCATTTT
clone size: -; V gene: TRBV24-1; J gene: TRBJ2-5; D gene: -; CDR3 protein: CATSEGHRSQETQYF; CDR3 DNA: TGTGCCACCAGCGAAGGACATAGATCCCAAGAGACCCAGTACTTC
clone size: -; V gene: TRBV3-1/TRBV3-2; J gene: TRBJ1-1; D gene: -; CDR3 protein: CASSQDLRQGNTEAFF; CDR3 DNA: TGTGCCAGCAGCCAAGATTTGAGACAAGGGAACACTGAAGCTTTCTTT
clone size: -; V gene: TRBV2; J gene: TRBJ1-4; D gene: TRBD1; CDR3 protein: CASSDRDRETNEKLFF; CDR3 DNA: TGTGCCAGCAGCGACCGGGACAGGGAGACTAATGAAAAACTGTTTTTT
clone size: -; V gene: TRBV4-2; J gene: TRBJ1-4; D gene: -; CDR3 protein: CASSQDLRGSNEKLFF; CDR3 DNA: TGTGCCAGCAGCCAAGATCTCAGGGGATCTAATGAAAAACTGTTTTTT
clone size: -; V gene: TRBV7-8; J gene: TRBJ1-6; D gene: -; CDR3 protein: CASSFWTGGTNSPLHF; CDR3 DNA: TGTGCCAGCAGCTTCTGGACGGGGGGAACCAATTCACCCCTCCACTTT
clone size: -; V gene: TRBV20-1; J gene: TRBJ1-3; D gene: TRBD1; CDR3 protein: CSASGPGGGNTIYF; CDR3 DNA: TGCAGTGCTAGTGGGCCAGGGGGTGGAAACACCATATATTTT